Below, 14 T cell receptor beta chains from the same sample are listed, as sequenced in a study of T cell responses to AZD1222 COVID-19 vaccine. TCRdb keeps only in-frame clones here, not all; method: immunoSEQ multiplex PCR. The table has around 120,000 clones, around 93% seen once; the top ten hold 4% to 6%. The sample here was peripheral blood, taken 28 days after the second AZD1222 dose. These receptors were taken from an adult who received the AZD1222 COVID-19 vaccine.

This clone was recorded only once. The gene calls are TRBV9 and TRBJ1-1; D call uncertain. Germline V gives CDR1 SGDLS, CDR2 YYNGEE. Trimming left V 3 bases short and J 0 bases short, with 15 bases between. CDR3 size: 16 residues. This chain's CDR3 is CASSEQTDGMNTEAFF. In DNA, the CDR3 is TGTGCCAGCAGCGAACAGACGGACGGGATGAACACTGAAGCTTTCTTT. The variable domain in full, completed from reference TRBV9 and TRBJ1-1, reads DSGVTQTPKHLITATGQRVTLRCSPRSGDLSVYWYQQSLDQGLQFLIQYYNGEERAKGNILERFSAQQFPDLHSELNLSSLELGDSALYFCASSEQTDGMNTEAFFGQGTRLTVV.

The V gene is TRBV6-2 or TRBV6-3, the J gene TRBJ2-2; D perhaps matches TRBD1 (6 bases). Germline V gene sequence: CDR1 MNHEY, CDR2 SVGEGT. The CDR3 extends over 14 amino acids. Trimming shortened V by 5 bases and J by 1 base, and 8 bases separated the two germline ends. The CDR3 protein is CASSPTGNTGELFF. The CDR3 DNA follows: TGTGCCAGCAGTCCGACAGGGAACACCGGGGAGCTGTTTTTT.

The chain links TRBV9 to TRBJ2-5; D uncertain. The ends were cut back, 0 bases at V and 0 bases at J, with 6 bases in the middle. The CDR3 totals 14 residues. Germline CDR1 reads SGDLS; CDR2 reads YYNGEE. CDR3 nucleotides: TGTGCCAGCAGCGTAGAATGGAACCAAGAGACCCAGTACTTC. It encodes CASSVEWNQETQYF. Full variable domain (remainder filled in from reference TRBV9 and TRBJ2-5): DSGVTQTPKHLITATGQRVTLRCSPRSGDLSVYWYQQSLDQGLQFLIQYYNGEERAKGNILERFSAQQFPDLHSELNLSSLELGDSALYFCASSVEWNQETQYFGPGTRLLVL.

The rearrangement joins TRBV7-9 to TRBJ2-5, with 7 bases aligning to TRBD1. Unmatched junction bases numbered 2, after V lost 0 bases and J lost 1 base. Per the germline V gene, CDR1 is SEHNR and CDR2 is FQNEAQ (reference sequence). The CDR3 totals 15 residues. The CDR3 nucleotides read TGTGCCAGCAGCTTAGCCCAGGGGGTCCAAGAGACCCAGTACTTC. Its protein product is CASSLAQGVQETQYF. Drawing the rest from reference TRBV7-9 and TRBJ2-5, the complete variable domain is DTGVSQNPRHKITKRGQNVTFRCDPISEHNRLYWYRQTLGQGPEFLTYFQNEAQLEKSRLLSDRFSAERPKGSFSTLEIQRTEQGDSAMYLCASSLAQGVQETQYFGPGTRLLVL.

Turning to this clone: The sample has other DNA sequences that encode this CDR3 too. The genes are TRBV5-4 and TRBJ1-2, with D possibly matching TRBD1 (5 bases). CDR3 size: 14 residues. The germline V gene has CDR1 SGHNT and CDR2 YYREEE (reference sequence). V was trimmed by 0 bases and J by 2 bases, leaving 8 bases between them. CDR3 DNA: TGTGCCAGCAGCTTGGCCGGGGGGAACTATGGCTACACCTTC. Its protein is CASSLAGGNYGYTF.

The chain is built from TRBV4-3 and TRBJ1-3; D remains ambiguous. V dropped 0 bases and J dropped 0 bases, with 9 bases sitting between them. This CDR3 is built from 16 residues. CDR1 LGHNA and CDR2 YSLEER come from the germline V gene. CDR3 DNA sequence: TGCGCCAGCAGCCAAGATTTCGGGGTCTCTGGAAACACCATATATTTT. Its protein product is CASSQDFGVSGNTIYF.

The V and J genes are TRBV7-8 and TRBJ2-5, with 10 bases that match TRBD2. Germline loops: CDR1 SGHVS, CDR2 FQNEAQ. This CDR3 contains 15 residues. The V gene end was trimmed by 3 bases and the J gene end by 2 bases; junction bases not matched to a gene: 3. In DNA form, the CDR3 reads TGTGCCAGCAGCTTTTTAGCGGGGGGACAAGAGACCCAGTACTTC. Amino acid sequence: CASSFLAGGQETQYF.

This clone appeared once. The chain employs TRBV2 and TRBJ2-7; no clear D. Trimming took off 3 bases at V and 6 bases at J, with 9 bases between the two ends. CDR3 length: 12 amino acids. The germline CDR1 and CDR2 sequences are SNHLY and FYNNEI. The CDR3 protein is CASSDPYSEQYF. The CDR3 coding sequence is TGTGCCAGCAGTGACCCTTACTCCGAGCAGTACTTC.

V usage is TRBV15 and J usage is TRBJ1-2; 8 bases fit TRBD1. CDR1 is LNHNV and CDR2 is YYDKDF in the germline V gene (reference sequence). The length of the CDR3 is 14 residues. V was clipped by 3 bases and J by 4 bases; unmatched bases: 4. The DNA of the CDR3 is TGTGCCACCAGCAGTAGGACAGGGTTCTATGGCTACACCTTC. Translating gives CATSSRTGFYGYTF.

This rearrangement joins TRBV7-2 to TRBJ1-6; no clear D. V was clipped by 1 base and J by 6 bases, with 7 bases between them. Germline V gene sequence: CDR1 SGHTA, CDR2 FQGNSA. The CDR3 has 14 residues. The CDR3 coding sequence is TGTGCCAGCAGCTTAGTACAGAGTAATTCACCCCTCCACTTT. Amino acid sequence: CASSLVQSNSPLHF.

The gene calls are TRBV6-5 and TRBJ1-2; TRBD1 aligns across 8 bases. V trimming: 6 bases; J trimming: 8 bases; junction bases outside the gene matches: 11. The CDR3 consists of 14 residues. Per germline, CDR1 MNHEY and CDR2 SVGAGI. The DNA for the CDR3 is TGTGCCAGCAGCCGACAGGGGATGCGAAAGGGCTACACCTTC. As protein: CASSRQGMRKGYTF.

This clone has only one observation. This chain connects TRBV7-9 to TRBJ2-7, with no clear D. This CDR3 spans 11 amino acids. Trimming stripped 4 bases from V and 2 bases from J, with 3 bases between. Germline V gives CDR1 SEHNR, CDR2 FQNEAQ (reference sequence). This CDR3 reads CASSSTYEQYF. For the CDR3, the DNA is TGTGCCAGCAGCTCCACCTACGAGCAGTACTTC.

This chain links TRBV11-2 with TRBJ1-4, with a weak D call TRBD1 (5 bases). Trimming shortened V by 2 bases and J by 8 bases, and 15 bases separated the two germline ends. Germline V CDR1 and CDR2: SGHAT, FQNNGV. CDR3 length: 15 amino acids. The CDR3 sequence: CASSLIGGAVEKLFF. CDR3 in DNA: TGTGCCAGCAGCTTAATCGGAGGGGCGGTCGAAAAACTGTTTTTT.

The V and J genes are TRBV25-1 and TRBJ1-2; D gene unclear. CDR1 and CDR2 (germline): MGHDK, SYGVNS. V lost 7 bases and J lost 0, with 15 bases in between. The CDR3 has 15 residues. CDR3 nucleotide sequence: TGTGCCAGCACTACTGGTGAGACTTCTAACTATGGCTACACCTTC. Protein: CASTTGETSNYGYTF.